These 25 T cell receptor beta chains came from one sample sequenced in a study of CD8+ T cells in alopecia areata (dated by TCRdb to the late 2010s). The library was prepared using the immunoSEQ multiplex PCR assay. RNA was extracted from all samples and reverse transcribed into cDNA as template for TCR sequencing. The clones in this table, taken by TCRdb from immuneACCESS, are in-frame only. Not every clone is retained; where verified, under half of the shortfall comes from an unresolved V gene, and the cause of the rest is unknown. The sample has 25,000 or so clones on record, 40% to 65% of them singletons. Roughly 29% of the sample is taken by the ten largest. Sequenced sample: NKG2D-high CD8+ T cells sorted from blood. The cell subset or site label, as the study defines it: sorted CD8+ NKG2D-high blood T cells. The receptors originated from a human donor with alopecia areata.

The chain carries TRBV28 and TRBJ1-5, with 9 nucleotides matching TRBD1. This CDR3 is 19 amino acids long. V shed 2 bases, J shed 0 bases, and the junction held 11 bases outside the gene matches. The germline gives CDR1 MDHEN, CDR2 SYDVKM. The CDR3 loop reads CASSLRGQGPIYSNQPQHF. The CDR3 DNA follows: TGTGCCAGCAGTTTACGTGGACAGGGGCCGATTTATAGCAATCAGCCCCAGCATTTT.

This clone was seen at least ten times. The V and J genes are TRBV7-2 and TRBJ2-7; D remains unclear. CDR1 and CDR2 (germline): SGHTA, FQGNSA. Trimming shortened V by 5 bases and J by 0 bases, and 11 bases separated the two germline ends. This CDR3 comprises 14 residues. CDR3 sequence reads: CASSIYLSSYEQYF. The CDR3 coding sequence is TGTGCCAGCAGCATCTACCTGAGCTCCTACGAGCAGTACTTC.

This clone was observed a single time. Written as DNA, the CDR3 is TGTGCCTGGACTTCGGACCCGGGATACGAGCAGTACTTC. This encodes CAWTSDPGYEQYF. The V gene is TRBV30, the J gene TRBJ2-7; D possibly corresponds to TRBD2 (5 bases). The germline V gene has CDR1 GTSNPN and CDR2 SVGIG (reference sequence). This CDR3 has 13 residues. The V end lost 4 bases, the J end lost 4 bases, and 14 bases lay between the germline ends.

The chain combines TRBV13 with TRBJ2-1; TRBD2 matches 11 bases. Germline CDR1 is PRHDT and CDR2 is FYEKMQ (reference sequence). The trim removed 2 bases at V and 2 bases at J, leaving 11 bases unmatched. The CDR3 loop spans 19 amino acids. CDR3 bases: TGTGCCAGCAGCTTAAGGGGTGTTAATAGCGGGAGGGCCTACAATGAGCAGTTCTTC. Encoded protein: CASSLRGVNSGRAYNEQFF.

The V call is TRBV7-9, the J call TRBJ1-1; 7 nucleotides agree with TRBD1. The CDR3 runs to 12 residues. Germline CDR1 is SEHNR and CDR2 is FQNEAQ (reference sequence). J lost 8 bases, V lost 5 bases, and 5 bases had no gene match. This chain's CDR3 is CASSGQETEAFF. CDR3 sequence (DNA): TGTGCCAGCAGCGGACAGGAGACCGAAGCTTTCTTT. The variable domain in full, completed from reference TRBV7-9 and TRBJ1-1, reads DTGVSQNPRHKITKRGQNVTFRCDPISEHNRLYWYRQTLGQGPEFLTYFQNEAQLEKSRLLSDRFSAERPKGSFSTLEIQRTEQGDSAMYLCASSGQETEAFFGQGTRLTVV.

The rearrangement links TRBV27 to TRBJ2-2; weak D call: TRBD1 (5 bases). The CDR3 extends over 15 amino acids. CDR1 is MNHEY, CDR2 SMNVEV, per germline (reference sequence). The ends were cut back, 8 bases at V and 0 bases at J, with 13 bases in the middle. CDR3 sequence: CASRQTTPNTGELFF. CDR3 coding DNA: TGTGCCAGCCGACAGACAACACCGAACACCGGGGAGCTGTTTTTT.

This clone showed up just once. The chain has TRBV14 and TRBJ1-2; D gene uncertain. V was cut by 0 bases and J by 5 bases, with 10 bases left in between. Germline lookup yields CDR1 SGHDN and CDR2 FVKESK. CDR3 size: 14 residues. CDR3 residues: CASSQDNLRYGYTF. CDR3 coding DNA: TGTGCCAGCAGCCAAGATAACCTCCGGTATGGCTACACCTTC.

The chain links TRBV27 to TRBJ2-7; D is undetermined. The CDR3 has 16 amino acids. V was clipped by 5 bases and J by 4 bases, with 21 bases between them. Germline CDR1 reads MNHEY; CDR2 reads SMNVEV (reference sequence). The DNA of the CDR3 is TGTGCCAGCAGTCCCCTCCTTATGTCAGGTATTTACGAGCAGTACTTC. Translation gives CASSPLLMSGIYEQYF.

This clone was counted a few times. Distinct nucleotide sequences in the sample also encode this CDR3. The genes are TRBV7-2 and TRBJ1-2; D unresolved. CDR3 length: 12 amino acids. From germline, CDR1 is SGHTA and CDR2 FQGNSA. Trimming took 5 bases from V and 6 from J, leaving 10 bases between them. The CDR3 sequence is CASSPRTDGYTF. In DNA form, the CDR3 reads TGTGCCAGCAGCCCCCGTACGGATGGCTACACCTTC.

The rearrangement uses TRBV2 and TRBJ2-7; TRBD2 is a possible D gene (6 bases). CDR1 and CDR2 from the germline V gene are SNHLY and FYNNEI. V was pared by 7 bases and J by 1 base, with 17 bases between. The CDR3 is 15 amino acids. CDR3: CASTGVGRDSYEQYF. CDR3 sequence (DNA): TGTGCCAGCACGGGGGTAGGACGGGATTCCTACGAGCAGTACTTC.

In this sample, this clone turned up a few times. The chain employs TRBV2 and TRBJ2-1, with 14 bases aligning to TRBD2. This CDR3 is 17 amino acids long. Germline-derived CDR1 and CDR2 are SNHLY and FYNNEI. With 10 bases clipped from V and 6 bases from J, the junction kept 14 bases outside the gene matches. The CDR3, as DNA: TGTGCCACCGGACTAGCGGGAGGCCAACTCTCCCTCAATGAGCAGTTCTTC. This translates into CATGLAGGQLSLNEQFF. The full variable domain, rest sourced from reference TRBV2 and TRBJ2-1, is EPEVTQTPSHQVTQMGQEVILRCVPISNHLYFYWYRQILGQKVEFLVSFYNNEISEKSEIFDDQFSVERPDGSNFTLKIRSTKLEDSAMYFCATGLAGGQLSLNEQFFGPGTRLTVL.

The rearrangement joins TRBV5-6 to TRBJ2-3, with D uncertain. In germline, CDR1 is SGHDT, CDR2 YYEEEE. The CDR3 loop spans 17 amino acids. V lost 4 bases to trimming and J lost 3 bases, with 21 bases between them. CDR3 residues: CASSQLSFDLRTDTQYF. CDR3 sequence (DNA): TGTGCCAGCAGCCAACTATCTTTCGACCTACGAACAGATACGCAGTATTTT.

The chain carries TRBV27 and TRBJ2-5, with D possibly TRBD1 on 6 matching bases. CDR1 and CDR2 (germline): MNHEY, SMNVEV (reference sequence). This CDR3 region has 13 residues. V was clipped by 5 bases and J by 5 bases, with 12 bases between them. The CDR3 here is CASSLGGLETQYF. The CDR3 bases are TGTGCCAGCAGTCTTGGGGGCCTGGAGACCCAGTACTTC.

CDR3 residues: CASSPGTANTEAFF. The CDR3 DNA reads as TGCGCCAGCAGCCCGGGGACAGCGAACACTGAAGCTTTCTTT. The chain is built from TRBV4-3 and TRBJ1-1, with 7 bases aligning to TRBD1. The CDR3 totals 14 residues. The V and J ends lost 4 bases and 1 base, in that order; junction bases with no gene match: 3. Germline V lookup: CDR1 LGHNA, CDR2 YSLEER.

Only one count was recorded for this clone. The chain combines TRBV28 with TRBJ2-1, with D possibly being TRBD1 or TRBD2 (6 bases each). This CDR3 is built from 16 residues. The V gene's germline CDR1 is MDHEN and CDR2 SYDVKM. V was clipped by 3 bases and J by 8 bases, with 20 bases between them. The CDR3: CASSLSIAEGGYEQFF. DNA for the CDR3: TGTGCCAGCAGTTTGTCAATAGCGGAGGGGGGCTATGAGCAGTTCTTC.

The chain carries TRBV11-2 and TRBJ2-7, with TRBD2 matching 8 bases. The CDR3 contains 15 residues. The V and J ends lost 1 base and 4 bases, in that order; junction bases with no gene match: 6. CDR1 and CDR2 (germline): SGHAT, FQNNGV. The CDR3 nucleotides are TGTGCCAGCAGCTTAGCGGGGACTAGTACGTACGAGCAGTACTTC. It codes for CASSLAGTSTYEQYF.

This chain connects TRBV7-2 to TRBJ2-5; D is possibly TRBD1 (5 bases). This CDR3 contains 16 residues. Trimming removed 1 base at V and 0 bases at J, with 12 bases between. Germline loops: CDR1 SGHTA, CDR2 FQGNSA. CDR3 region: CASSLGWTMYQETQYF. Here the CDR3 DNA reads TGTGCCAGCAGCTTAGGATGGACAATGTACCAAGAGACCCAGTACTTC.

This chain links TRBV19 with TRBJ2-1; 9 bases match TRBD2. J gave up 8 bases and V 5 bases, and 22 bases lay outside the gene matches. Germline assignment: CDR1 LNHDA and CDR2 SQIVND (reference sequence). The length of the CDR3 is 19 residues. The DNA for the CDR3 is TGTGCCAGTAGTCGCCGGGACTCCCAGGTAATAGCGGGAGTTTATGAGCAGTTCTTC. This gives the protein CASSRRDSQVIAGVYEQFF. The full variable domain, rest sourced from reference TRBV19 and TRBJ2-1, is DGGITQSPKYLFRKEGQNVTLSCEQNLNHDAMYWYRQDPGQGLRLIYYSQIVNDFQKGDIAEGYSVSREKKESFPLTVTSAQKNPTAFYLCASSRRDSQVIAGVYEQFFGPGTRLTVL.

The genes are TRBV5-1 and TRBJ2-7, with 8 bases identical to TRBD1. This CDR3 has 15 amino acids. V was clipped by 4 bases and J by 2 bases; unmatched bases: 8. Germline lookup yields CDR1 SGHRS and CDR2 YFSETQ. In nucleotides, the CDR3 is TGCGCCAGCAGCGAAGACCCGGGACAGGCCTACGAGCAGTACTTC. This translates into CASSEDPGQAYEQYF.

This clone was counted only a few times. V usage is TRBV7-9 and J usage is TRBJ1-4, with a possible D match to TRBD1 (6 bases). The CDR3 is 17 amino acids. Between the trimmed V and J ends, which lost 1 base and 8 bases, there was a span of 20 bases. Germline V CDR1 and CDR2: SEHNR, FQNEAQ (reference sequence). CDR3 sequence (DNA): TGTGCCAGCAGCTTAGGGTCCTGGCCAGGGGTAGCGGAAAAACTGTTTTTT. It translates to CASSLGSWPGVAEKLFF.

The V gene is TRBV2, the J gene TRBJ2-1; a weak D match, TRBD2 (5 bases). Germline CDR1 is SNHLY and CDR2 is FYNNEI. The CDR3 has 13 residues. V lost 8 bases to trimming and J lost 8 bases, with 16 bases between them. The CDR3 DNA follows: TGTGCCAGCGAGGGCCCAAAGATCGATGAGCAGTTCTTC. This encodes CASEGPKIDEQFF.

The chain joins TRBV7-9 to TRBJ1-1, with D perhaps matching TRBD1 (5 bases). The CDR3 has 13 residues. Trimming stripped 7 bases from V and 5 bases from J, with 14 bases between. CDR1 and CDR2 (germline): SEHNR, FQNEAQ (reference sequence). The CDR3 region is CASIDGGKTEAFF. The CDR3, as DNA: TGTGCCAGCATAGACGGGGGGAAGACTGAAGCTTTCTTT.

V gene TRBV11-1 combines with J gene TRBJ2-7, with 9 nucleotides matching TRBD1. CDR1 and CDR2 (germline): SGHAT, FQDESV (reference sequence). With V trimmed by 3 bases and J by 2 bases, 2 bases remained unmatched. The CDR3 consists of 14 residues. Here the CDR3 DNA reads TGTGCCAGCAGCTTCGGGACAGGGACCTACGAGCAGTACTTC. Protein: CASSFGTGTYEQYF.

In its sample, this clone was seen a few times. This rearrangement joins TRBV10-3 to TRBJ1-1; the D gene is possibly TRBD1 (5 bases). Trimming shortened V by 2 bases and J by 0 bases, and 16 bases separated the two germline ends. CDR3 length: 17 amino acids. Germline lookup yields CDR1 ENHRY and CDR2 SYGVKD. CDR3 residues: CAISEPSGGKVNTEAFF. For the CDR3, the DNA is TGTGCCATCAGTGAGCCAAGCGGGGGGAAGGTGAACACTGAAGCTTTCTTT.

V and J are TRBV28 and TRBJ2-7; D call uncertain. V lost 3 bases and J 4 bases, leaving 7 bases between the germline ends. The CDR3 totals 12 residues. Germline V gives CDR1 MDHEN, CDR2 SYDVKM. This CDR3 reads CASSFLEYEQYF. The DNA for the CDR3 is TGTGCCAGCAGTTTTCTAGAGTACGAGCAGTACTTC.